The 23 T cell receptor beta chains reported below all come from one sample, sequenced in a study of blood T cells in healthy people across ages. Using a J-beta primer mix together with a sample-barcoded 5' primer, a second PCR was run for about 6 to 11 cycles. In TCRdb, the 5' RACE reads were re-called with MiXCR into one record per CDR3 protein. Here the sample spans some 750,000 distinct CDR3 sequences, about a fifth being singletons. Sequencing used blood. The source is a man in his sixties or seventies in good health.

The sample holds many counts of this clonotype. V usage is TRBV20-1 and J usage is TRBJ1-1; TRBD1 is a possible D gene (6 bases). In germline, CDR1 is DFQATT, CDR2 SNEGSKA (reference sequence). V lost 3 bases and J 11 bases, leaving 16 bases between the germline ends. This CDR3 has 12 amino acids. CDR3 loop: CSASSPRGAAFF. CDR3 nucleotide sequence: TGCAGTGCTAGCTCGCCCAGGGGTGCGGCTTTCTTT.

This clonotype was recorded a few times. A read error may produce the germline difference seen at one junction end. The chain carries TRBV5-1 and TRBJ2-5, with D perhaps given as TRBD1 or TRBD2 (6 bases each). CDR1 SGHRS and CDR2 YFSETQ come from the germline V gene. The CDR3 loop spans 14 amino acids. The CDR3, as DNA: TGCGCCAGCAGCTTGGTGGGGGGCCAAGAGGCCCAGTACTTC. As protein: CASSLVGGQEAQYF.

The chain's CDR3 is CATRQGMNTEAFF. The CDR3 region has the DNA TGTGCCACCAGACAGGGAATGAACACTGAAGCTTTCTTT. V and J are TRBV10-3 and TRBJ1-1; 7 bases map to TRBD1. Germline assignment: CDR1 ENHRY and CDR2 SYGVKD. V trimming: 10 bases; J trimming: 0 bases; junction bases outside the gene matches: 5. The CDR3 is 13 residues long.

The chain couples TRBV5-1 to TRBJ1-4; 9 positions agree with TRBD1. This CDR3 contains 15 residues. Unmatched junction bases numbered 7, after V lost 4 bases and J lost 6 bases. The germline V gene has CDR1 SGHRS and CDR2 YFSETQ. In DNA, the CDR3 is TGCGCCAGCAGCATAGACAGGGGGTCGGATGAAAAACTGTTTTTT. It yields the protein CASSIDRGSDEKLFF.

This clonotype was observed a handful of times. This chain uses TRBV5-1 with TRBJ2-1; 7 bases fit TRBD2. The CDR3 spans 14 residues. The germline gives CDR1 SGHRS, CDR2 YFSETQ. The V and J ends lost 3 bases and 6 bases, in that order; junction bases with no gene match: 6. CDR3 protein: CASSSPGLFNEQFF. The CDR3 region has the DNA TGCGCCAGCAGCTCTCCGGGACTATTCAATGAGCAGTTCTTC.

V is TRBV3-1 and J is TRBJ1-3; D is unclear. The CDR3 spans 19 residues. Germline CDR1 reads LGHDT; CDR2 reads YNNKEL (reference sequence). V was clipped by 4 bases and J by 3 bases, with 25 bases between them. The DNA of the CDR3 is TGTGCCAGCAGCCTCTTTCTCTCGGCGGCGTCCTTTAGTGGAAACACCATATATTTT. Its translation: CASSLFLSAASFSGNTIYF.

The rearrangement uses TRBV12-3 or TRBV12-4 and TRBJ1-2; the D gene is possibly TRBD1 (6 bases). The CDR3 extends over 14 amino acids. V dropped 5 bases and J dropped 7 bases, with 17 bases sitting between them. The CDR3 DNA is TGTGCCAGCAGTAGTTACAGGGCTGCGGGTGGCTACACCTTC. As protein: CASSSYRAAGGYTF.

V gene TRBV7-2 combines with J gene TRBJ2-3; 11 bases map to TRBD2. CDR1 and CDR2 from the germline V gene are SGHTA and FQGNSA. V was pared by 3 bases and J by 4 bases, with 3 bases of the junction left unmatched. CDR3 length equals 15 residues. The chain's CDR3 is CASSFSGGDADTQYF. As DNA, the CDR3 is TGTGCCAGCAGCTTTAGCGGGGGGGATGCAGATACGCAGTATTTT.

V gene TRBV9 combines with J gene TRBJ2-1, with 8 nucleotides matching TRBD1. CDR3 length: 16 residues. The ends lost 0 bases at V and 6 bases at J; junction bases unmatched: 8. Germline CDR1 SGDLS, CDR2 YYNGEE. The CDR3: CASSVGLGQGTNEQFF. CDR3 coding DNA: TGTGCCAGCAGCGTAGGATTAGGACAGGGTACCAATGAGCAGTTCTTC.

The CDR3 spells CASSLWGSKTDTQYF. The CDR3 DNA sequence: TGTGCCAGCAGCTTATGGGGGAGTAAGACAGATACGCAGTATTTT. This sequence joins TRBV7-3 and TRBJ2-3, with D perhaps being TRBD1 or TRBD2 (5 bases each). Trimming stripped 2 bases from V and 3 bases from J, with 12 bases between. Germline V gene data show CDR1 as SGHTA and CDR2 as FQGTGA. The CDR3 has 15 residues.

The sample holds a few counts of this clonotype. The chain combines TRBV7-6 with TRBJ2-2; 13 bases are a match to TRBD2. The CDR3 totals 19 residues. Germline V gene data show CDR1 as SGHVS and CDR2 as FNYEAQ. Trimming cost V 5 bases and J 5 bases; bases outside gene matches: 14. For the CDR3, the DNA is TGTGCCAGCAGCGCTCGCGGACTAGCGGGAGCCTTGAAAACCGGGGAGCTGTTTTTT. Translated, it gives CASSARGLAGALKTGELFF.

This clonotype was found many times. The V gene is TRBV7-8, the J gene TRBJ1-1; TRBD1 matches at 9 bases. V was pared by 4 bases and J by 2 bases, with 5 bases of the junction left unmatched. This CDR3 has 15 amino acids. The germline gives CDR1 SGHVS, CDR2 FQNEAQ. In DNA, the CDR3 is TGTGCCAGCAGCTCATGGACAGGGGCAAACACTGAAGCTTTCTTT. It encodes CASSSWTGANTEAFF. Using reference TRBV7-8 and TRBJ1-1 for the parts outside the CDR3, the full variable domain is GAGVSQSPRYKVAKRGQDVALRCDPISGHVSLFWYQQALGQGPEFLTYFQNEAQLDKSGLPSDRFFAERPEGSVSTLKIQRTQQEDSAVYLCASSSWTGANTEAFFGQGTRLTVV.

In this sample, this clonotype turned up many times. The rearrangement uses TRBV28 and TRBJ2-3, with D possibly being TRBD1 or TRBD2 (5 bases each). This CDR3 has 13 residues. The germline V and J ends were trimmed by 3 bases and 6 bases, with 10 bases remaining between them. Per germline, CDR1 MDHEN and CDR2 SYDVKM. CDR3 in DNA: TGTGCCAGCAGTTTGGGACCGCCGGATACGCAGTATTTT. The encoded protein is CASSLGPPDTQYF.

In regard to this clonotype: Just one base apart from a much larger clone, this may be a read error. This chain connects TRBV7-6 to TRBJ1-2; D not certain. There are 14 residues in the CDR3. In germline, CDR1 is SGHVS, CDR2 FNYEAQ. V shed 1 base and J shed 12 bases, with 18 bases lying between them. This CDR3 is CASSLDRRSTGHTF. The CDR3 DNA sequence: TGTGCCAGCAGCTTAGATCGGCGGTCTACGGGCCACACCTTC.

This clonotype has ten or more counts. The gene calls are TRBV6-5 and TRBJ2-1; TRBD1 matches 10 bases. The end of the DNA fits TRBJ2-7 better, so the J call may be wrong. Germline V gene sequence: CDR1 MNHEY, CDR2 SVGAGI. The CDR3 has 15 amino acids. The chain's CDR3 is CASSRLGQGRAEQYF. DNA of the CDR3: TGTGCCAGCAGCCGTCTGGGACAGGGGCGGGCCGAGCAGTACTTC.

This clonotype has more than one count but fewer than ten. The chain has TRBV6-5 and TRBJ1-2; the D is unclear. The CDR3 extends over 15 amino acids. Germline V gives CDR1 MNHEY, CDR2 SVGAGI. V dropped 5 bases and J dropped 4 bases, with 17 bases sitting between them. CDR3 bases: TGTGCCAGCAGTCATCCGGACGGCTTGTCCTATGGCTACACCTTC. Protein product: CASSHPDGLSYGYTF.

Here the CDR3 DNA reads TGCGCCAGCAGCACGGGGGGCCCCCCCAGCACAGATACGCAGTATTTT. Amino acids: CASSTGGPPSTDTQYF. The chain combines TRBV5-1 with TRBJ2-3; tentative D call: TRBD2 (7 bases). The germline gives CDR1 SGHRS, CDR2 YFSETQ. The CDR3 contains 16 residues. Trimming pared 4 bases from V and 0 bases from J, leaving 15 bases between.

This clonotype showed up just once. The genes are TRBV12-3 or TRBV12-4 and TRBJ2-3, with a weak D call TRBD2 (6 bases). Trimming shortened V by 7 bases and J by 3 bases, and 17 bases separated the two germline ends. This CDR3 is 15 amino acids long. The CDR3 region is CASNPGGVRTDTQYF. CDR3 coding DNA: TGTGCCAGCAACCCTGGCGGGGTGCGGACAGATACGCAGTATTTT.

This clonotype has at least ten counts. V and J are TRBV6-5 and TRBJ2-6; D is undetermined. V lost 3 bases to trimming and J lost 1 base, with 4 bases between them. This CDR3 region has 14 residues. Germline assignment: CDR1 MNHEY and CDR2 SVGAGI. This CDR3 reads CASSYKSGANVLTF. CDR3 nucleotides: TGTGCCAGCAGTTATAAATCTGGGGCCAACGTCCTGACTTTC.

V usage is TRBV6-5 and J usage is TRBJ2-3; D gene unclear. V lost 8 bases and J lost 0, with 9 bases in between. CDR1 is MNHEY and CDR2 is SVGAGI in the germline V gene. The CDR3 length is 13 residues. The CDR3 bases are TGTGCCAGCCACAGAACTAGCACAGATACGCAGTATTTT. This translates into CASHRTSTDTQYF.

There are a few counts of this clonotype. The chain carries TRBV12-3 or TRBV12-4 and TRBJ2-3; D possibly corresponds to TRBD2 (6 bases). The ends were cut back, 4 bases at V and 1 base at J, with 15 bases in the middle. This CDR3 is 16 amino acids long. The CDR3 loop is CASSSPPERGTDTQYF. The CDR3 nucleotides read TGTGCCAGCAGTTCCCCCCCCGAGCGGGGCACAGATACGCAGTATTTT.

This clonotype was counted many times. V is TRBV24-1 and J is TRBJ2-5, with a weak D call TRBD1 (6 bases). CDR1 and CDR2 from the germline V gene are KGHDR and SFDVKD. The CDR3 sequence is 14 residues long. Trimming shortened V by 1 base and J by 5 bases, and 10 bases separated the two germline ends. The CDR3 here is CATSDFQGSETQYF. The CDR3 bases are TGTGCCACCAGTGATTTTCAGGGGTCCGAGACCCAGTACTTC.

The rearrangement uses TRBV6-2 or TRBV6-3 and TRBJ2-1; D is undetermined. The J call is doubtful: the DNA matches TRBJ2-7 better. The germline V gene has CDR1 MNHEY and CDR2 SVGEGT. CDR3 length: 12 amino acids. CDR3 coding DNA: TGTGCCAGCAGTAATCCCCCCTACGAGCAGTACGTC. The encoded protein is CASSNPPYEQYV.